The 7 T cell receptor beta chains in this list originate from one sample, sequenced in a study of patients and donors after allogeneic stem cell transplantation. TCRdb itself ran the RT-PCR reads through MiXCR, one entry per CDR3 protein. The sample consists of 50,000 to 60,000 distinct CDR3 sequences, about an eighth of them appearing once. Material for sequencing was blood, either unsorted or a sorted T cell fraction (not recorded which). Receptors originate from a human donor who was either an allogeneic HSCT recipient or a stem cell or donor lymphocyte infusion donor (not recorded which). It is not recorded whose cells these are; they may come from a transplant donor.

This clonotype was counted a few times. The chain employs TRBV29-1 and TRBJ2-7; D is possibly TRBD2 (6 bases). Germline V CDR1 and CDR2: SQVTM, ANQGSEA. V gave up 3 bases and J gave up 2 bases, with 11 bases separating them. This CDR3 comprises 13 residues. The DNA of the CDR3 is TGCAGCGTTGATCGGGAGAGCCCCTACGAGCAGTACTTC. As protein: CSVDRESPYEQYF.

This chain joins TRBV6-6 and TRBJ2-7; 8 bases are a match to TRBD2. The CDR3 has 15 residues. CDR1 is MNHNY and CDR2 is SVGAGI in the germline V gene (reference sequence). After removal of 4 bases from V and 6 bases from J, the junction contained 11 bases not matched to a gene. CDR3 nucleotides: TGTGCCAGCAGTTCACCAATAACAGCGGGAGCCGAGCAGTACTTC. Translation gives CASSSPITAGAEQYF.

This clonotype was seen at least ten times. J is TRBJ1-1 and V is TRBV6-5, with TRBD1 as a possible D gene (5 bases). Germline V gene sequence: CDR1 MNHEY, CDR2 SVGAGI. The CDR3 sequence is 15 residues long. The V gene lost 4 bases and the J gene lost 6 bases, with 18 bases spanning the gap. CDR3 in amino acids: CASSFTGTPRSEAFF. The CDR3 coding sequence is TGTGCCAGCAGTTTTACAGGAACGCCGAGGTCTGAAGCTTTCTTT.

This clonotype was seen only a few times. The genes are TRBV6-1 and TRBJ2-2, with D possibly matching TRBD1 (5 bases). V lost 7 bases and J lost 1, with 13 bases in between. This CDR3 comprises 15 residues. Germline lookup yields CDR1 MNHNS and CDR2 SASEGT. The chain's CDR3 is CASIGAAQNTGELFF. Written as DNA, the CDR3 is TGTGCCAGCATTGGGGCCGCTCAGAACACCGGGGAGCTGTTTTTT.

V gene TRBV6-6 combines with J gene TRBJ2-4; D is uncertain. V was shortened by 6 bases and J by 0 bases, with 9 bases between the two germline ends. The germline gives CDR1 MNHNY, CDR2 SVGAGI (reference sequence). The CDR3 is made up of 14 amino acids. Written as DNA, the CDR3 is TGTGCCAGCAGCCCGGGCGTAGCCAAAAACATTCAGTACTTC. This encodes CASSPGVAKNIQYF.

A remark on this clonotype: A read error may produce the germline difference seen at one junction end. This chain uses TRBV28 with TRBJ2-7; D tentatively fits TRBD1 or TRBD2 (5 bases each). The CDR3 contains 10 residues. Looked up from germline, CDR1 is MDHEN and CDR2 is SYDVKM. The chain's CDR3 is CASSSRGACF. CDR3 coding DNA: TGTGCCAGCAGCTCCCGAGGGGCGTGCTTC.

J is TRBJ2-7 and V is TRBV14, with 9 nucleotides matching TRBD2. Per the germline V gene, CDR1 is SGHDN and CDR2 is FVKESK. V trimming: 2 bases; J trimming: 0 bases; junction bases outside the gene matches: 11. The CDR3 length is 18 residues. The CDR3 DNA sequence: TGTGCCAGCAGCCAAAGCCCCGTCCTAGCGGGGCCCTCCTACGAGCAGTACTTC. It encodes CASSQSPVLAGPSYEQYF.